A single sample is the source of the 25 T cell receptor beta chains below, sequenced in a study of OX40 agonist ivuxolimab in advanced cancers. Clones were read by immunoSEQ multiplex PCR, and TCRdb kept only the in-frame ones, dropping some. The sample contains approximately 44,000 clones, approximately 86% of which appear only once. Sequenced here: CD4+ or CD8+ T cells sorted from blood, sampled in a trial of the OX40 agonist ivuxolimab. The receptors stem from an adult with an advanced solid tumor such as melanoma, head and neck, liver or kidney cancer.

The chain links TRBV6-1 to TRBJ1-3; TRBD1 matches 7 bases. With V trimmed by 6 bases and J by 3 bases, 5 bases remained unmatched. CDR1 and CDR2 (germline): MNHNS, SASEGT. The CDR3 loop spans 14 amino acids. The CDR3 sequence: CASRGGGSGNTIYF. In nucleotides, the CDR3 is TGTGCCAGCAGAGGAGGGGGCAGTGGAAACACCATATATTTT.

The rearrangement joins TRBV19 to TRBJ2-7; no clear D gene. V was cut by 3 bases and J by 2 bases, with 8 bases left in between. CDR1 and CDR2 (germline): LNHDA, SQIVND (reference sequence). This CDR3 region has 13 residues. The CDR3 nucleotides read TGTGCCAGTAGTATCGGTCTGCCCTACGAGCAGTACTTC. It codes for CASSIGLPYEQYF.

In nucleotides, the CDR3 is TGCGCCAGCAGCCAAACGGGGGGGAGGGCAGATACGCAGTATTTT. This translates into CASSQTGGRADTQYF. The genes are TRBV4-3 and TRBJ2-3; 8 nucleotides line up with TRBD2. The J segment lost 4 bases and the V segment lost 2 bases, leaving 5 bases of the junction unmatched. The CDR3 runs to 15 residues. The germline CDR1 and CDR2 sequences are LGHNA and YSLEER.

The chain is built from TRBV7-6 and TRBJ2-5; 7 bases map to TRBD2. The V gene end was trimmed by 5 bases and the J gene end by 5 bases; junction bases not matched to a gene: 8. There are 14 residues in the CDR3. From germline, CDR1 is SGHVS and CDR2 FNYEAQ. CDR3 DNA: TGTGCCAGCAGCCCTCTGGGGCGGGGGGAGACCCAGTACTTC. Encoded protein: CASSPLGRGETQYF.

This CDR3 reads CASSFWADSGNTIYF. DNA for the CDR3: TGTGCCAGCAGCTTTTGGGCAGACTCTGGAAACACCATATATTTT. The chain carries TRBV7-9 and TRBJ1-3, with unresolved D. Germline V gene sequence: CDR1 SEHNR, CDR2 FQNEAQ (reference sequence). The CDR3 is 15 residues long. Trimming removed 3 bases from V and 0 bases from J, with 9 bases in between.

This clone was seen only a few times. V gene TRBV27 combines with J gene TRBJ2-7; possible D gene TRBD2, 5 bases. This CDR3 contains 15 residues. Germline CDR1 MNHEY, CDR2 SMNVEV (reference sequence). V was shortened by 6 bases and J by 0 bases, with 15 bases between the two germline ends. CDR3 region: CASSSDSLSSYEQYF. CDR3 nucleotide sequence: TGTGCCAGCAGCTCGGACTCCTTGAGCTCCTACGAGCAGTACTTC.

This clone has just one count. This chain connects TRBV19 to TRBJ2-5; 11 nucleotides agree with TRBD2. V lost 5 bases and J lost 4; bases outside the gene matches: 6. CDR3 length: 15 residues. Germline CDR1 is LNHDA and CDR2 is SQIVND (reference sequence). Here the CDR3 DNA reads TGTGCCAGTAGTCCCCCGGGACTAGCGGTAGAGACCCAGTACTTC. Amino acids: CASSPPGLAVETQYF.

The V and J genes are TRBV14 and TRBJ2-7; D may be TRBD1 (5 bases). This CDR3 has 13 residues. Between the trimmed V and J ends, which lost 1 base and 6 bases, there was a span of 10 bases. Germline assignment: CDR1 SGHDN and CDR2 FVKESK. CDR3 in amino acids: CASSQGFRVEQYF. CDR3 sequence (DNA): TGTGCCAGCAGCCAAGGATTCAGGGTCGAGCAGTACTTC. The full variable domain, rest sourced from reference TRBV14 and TRBJ2-7, is EAGVTQFPSHSVIEKGQTVTLRCDPISGHDNLYWYRRVMGKEIKFLLHFVKESKQDESGMPNNRFLAERTGGTYSTLKVQPAELEDSGVYFCASSQGFRVEQYFGPGTRLTVT.

V is TRBV6-5 and J is TRBJ1-3; D ambiguous. This CDR3 has 15 amino acids. Trimming took 0 bases from V and 0 from J, leaving 6 bases between them. Germline V CDR1 and CDR2: MNHEY, SVGAGI. This chain's CDR3 is CASSYSMISGNTIYF. In DNA form, the CDR3 reads TGTGCCAGCAGTTACTCGATGATCTCTGGAAACACCATATATTTT.

The V gene is TRBV19, the J gene TRBJ1-1; 9 bases agree with TRBD1. J was trimmed by 4 bases and V by 7 bases; bases with no gene match: 7. Germline V gene lookup returns CDR1 LNHDA and CDR2 SQIVND (reference sequence). The CDR3 is 14 amino acids. The CDR3 nucleotides read TGTGCCAGTACACCCGGACAGGGGATCACTGAAGCTTTCTTT. Translating it yields CASTPGQGITEAFF.

The chain uses TRBV28 and TRBJ1-4; D possibly corresponds to TRBD1 (6 bases). V dropped 6 bases and J dropped 4 bases, with 12 bases sitting between them. CDR1 and CDR2 from the germline V gene are MDHEN and SYDVKM. This CDR3 spans 14 amino acids. The CDR3 region has the DNA TGTGCCAGCAGGGGGGCTGGGGGTAATGAAAAACTGTTTTTT. Its translation is CASRGAGGNEKLFF.

This clone was seen more than once but under ten times. The chain joins TRBV18 to TRBJ2-7; 11 nucleotides match TRBD1. Trimming at V came to 4 bases and at J to 5 bases, leaving 4 bases not matched to a gene. CDR3 size: 14 residues. The V gene's germline CDR1 is KGHSH and CDR2 LQKENI. DNA for the CDR3: TGTGCCAGCTCACAAGGACAGGGGGCTCACGAGCAGTACTTC. Translation gives CASSQGQGAHEQYF. The complete variable domain, with remaining parts taken from reference TRBV18 and TRBJ2-7, reads NAGVMQNPRHLVRRRGQEARLRCSPMKGHSHVYWYRQLPEEGLKFMVYLQKENIIDESGMPKERFSAEFPKEGPSILRIQQVVRGDSAAYFCASSQGQGAHEQYFGPGTRLTVT.

This chain links TRBV7-2 with TRBJ1-1; D remains unclear. The CDR3 length is 16 residues. Germline CDR1 SGHTA, CDR2 FQGNSA. V was shortened by 1 base and J by 4 bases, with 16 bases between the two germline ends. The CDR3 bases are TGTGCCAGCAGCTTAGACACAGAGAGGTGGGGCACTGAAGCTTTCTTT. Protein product: CASSLDTERWGTEAFF.

The CDR3 is CASSLSVPGGTEAFF. As DNA, the CDR3 is TGTGCCAGCAGTTTATCCGTTCCAGGGGGCACTGAAGCTTTCTTT. The V and J genes are TRBV28 and TRBJ1-1, with 7 bases lining up with TRBD1. This CDR3 contains 15 residues. V trimming: 1 base; J trimming: 4 bases; junction bases outside the gene matches: 6. Germline V gene sequence: CDR1 MDHEN, CDR2 SYDVKM. The complete variable domain, with remaining parts taken from reference TRBV28 and TRBJ1-1, reads DVKVTQSSRYLVKRTGEKVFLECVQDMDHENMFWYRQDPGLGLRLIYFSYDVKMKEKGDIPEGYSVSREKKERFSLILESASTNQTSMYLCASSLSVPGGTEAFFGQGTRLTVV.

This clone is a singleton in its sample. The chain employs TRBV5-1 and TRBJ1-1; no definite D call. Germline V gene lookup returns CDR1 SGHRS and CDR2 YFSETQ. This CDR3 has 14 amino acids. With 0 bases removed from V and 3 bases from J, the gap between germline ends came to 9 bases. The CDR3 protein is CASSLGYGDTEAFF. The CDR3 nucleotides are TGCGCCAGCAGCTTGGGTTACGGGGACACTGAAGCTTTCTTT.

The rearrangement links TRBV19 to TRBJ1-5; 9 nucleotides line up with TRBD1. Germline V gene sequence: CDR1 LNHDA, CDR2 SQIVND (reference sequence). There are 15 residues in the CDR3. Losses at the gene ends were 5 bases for V and 6 bases for J; bases not matched to a gene: 8. CDR3 residues: CASSADRGFPQPQHF. The CDR3 coding sequence is TGTGCCAGTAGTGCGGACAGGGGTTTTCCTCAGCCCCAGCATTTT.

The rearrangement joins TRBV7-2 to TRBJ2-2, with D possibly being TRBD2 (7 bases). Germline V gene sequence: CDR1 SGHTA, CDR2 FQGNSA. The CDR3 has 16 residues. V lost 5 bases to trimming and J lost 5 bases, with 18 bases between them. The CDR3 DNA follows: TGTGCCAGCAGCAACGACGGGGGGCAGTCAACCGGGGAGCTGTTTTTT. Translation: CASSNDGGQSTGELFF.

The CDR3 nucleotides read TGTGCCAGCAGCCCCGGGACACCGAACACTGAAGCTTTCTTT. It codes for CASSPGTPNTEAFF. The genes are TRBV11-3 and TRBJ1-1; TRBD1 is a possible D gene (6 bases). Trimming took off 5 bases at V and 1 base at J, with 11 bases between the two ends. The CDR3 length is 14 residues. Germline V gives CDR1 SGHNT, CDR2 YENEEA.

In DNA form, the CDR3 reads TGTGCCAGCTCACCAGAGGCTAGTAATTCACCCCTCCACTTT. Its translation is CASSPEASNSPLHF. The chain has TRBV18 and TRBJ1-6; no clear D gene. V gave up 2 bases and J gave up 6 bases, with 8 bases separating them. This CDR3 contains 14 residues. Per the germline V gene, CDR1 is KGHSH and CDR2 is LQKENI.

V usage is TRBV5-1 and J usage is TRBJ2-1; tentatively, D is TRBD2 (5 bases). Germline-derived CDR1 and CDR2 are SGHRS and YFSETQ. The length of the CDR3 is 13 residues. V was shortened by 0 bases and J by 15 bases, with 16 bases between the two germline ends. The CDR3 loop is CASSLGPGSPGFF. As DNA, the CDR3 is TGCGCCAGCAGCTTGGGGCCGGGAAGCCCGGGGTTCTTC.

This clone appeared a single time. The V and J genes are TRBV6-5 and TRBJ1-1; tentatively, D is TRBD1 (5 bases). Germline-derived CDR1 and CDR2 are MNHEY and SVGAGI. V shed 0 bases and J shed 6 bases, with 8 bases lying between them. The CDR3 runs 13 residues. CDR3 region: CASSYSRGAEAFF. The CDR3 nucleotides read TGTGCCAGCAGTTACTCCCGAGGGGCTGAAGCTTTCTTT.

The chain joins TRBV5-5 to TRBJ2-3; D is possibly TRBD2 (5 bases). The CDR3 totals 17 residues. Germline lookup yields CDR1 SGHKS and CDR2 YYEKEE (reference sequence). Trimming pared 4 bases from V and 1 base from J, leaving 19 bases between. The CDR3 loop is CASSQKRKADGTDTQYF. In DNA form, the CDR3 reads TGTGCCAGCAGCCAGAAGCGGAAGGCCGACGGCACAGATACGCAGTATTTT.

The rearrangement uses TRBV6-4 and TRBJ2-3, with D tentatively TRBD1 (5 bases). The length of the CDR3 is 14 residues. With 8 bases removed from V and 3 bases from J, the gap between germline ends came to 15 bases. Germline V CDR1 and CDR2: MRHNA, SNTAGT. The CDR3 DNA reads TGTGCCAGCCGTAGTGACAGACTGACAGATACGCAGTATTTT. The encoded protein is CASRSDRLTDTQYF.

This chain uses TRBV18 with TRBJ1-6; TRBD1 aligns across 9 bases. The germline CDR1 and CDR2 sequences are KGHSH and LQKENI. V shed 1 base, J shed 7 bases, and the junction held 5 bases outside the gene matches. The CDR3 has 16 residues. The CDR3 sequence is CASSPLGTGSNSPLHF. For the CDR3, the DNA is TGTGCCAGCTCACCACTAGGGACAGGGTCGAATTCACCCCTCCACTTT.

The rearrangement uses TRBV7-9 and TRBJ2-1; no definite D call. The length of the CDR3 is 13 residues. The germline V and J ends were trimmed by 3 bases and 5 bases, with 8 bases remaining between them. CDR1 SEHNR and CDR2 FQNEAQ come from the germline V gene (reference sequence). CDR3: CASSFRSDNEQFF. The CDR3, as DNA: TGTGCCAGCAGCTTCCGCAGTGACAATGAGCAGTTCTTC. Looking up the rest from reference TRBV7-9 and TRBJ2-1 gives the full variable domain: DTGVSQNPRHKITKRGQNVTFRCDPISEHNRLYWYRQTLGQGPEFLTYFQNEAQLEKSRLLSDRFSAERPKGSFSTLEIQRTEQGDSAMYLCASSFRSDNEQFFGPGTRLTVL.